Shown below are 16 T cell receptor beta chains from a single sample sequenced in a study of post-analysis software for immune sequencing data. Overall study findings and caveats: About 5 TRBV segments appeared more often in patients than in controls, and TRBV5-6, TRBV5-1 and TRBV20-1 were among these.

Their antigen targets remain unknown. Libraries were made from TCR beta cDNA, and they carried unique molecular identifiers. MiXCR was run by TCRdb on the PCR reads, yielding one entry per CDR3 protein. The table includes 400,000 to 500,000 distinct CDR3 sequences, roughly 40% detected once. The material sequenced was blood. Every receptor here comes from a girl aged 2 to 9 with multiple sclerosis.

This clonotype was recorded a few times. The chain employs TRBV29-1 and TRBJ2-6; D remains unclear. The CDR3 runs to 13 residues. Germline V gives CDR1 SQVTM, CDR2 ANQGSEA. Between the trimmed V and J ends, which lost 4 bases and 4 bases, there was a span of 8 bases. The CDR3 sequence is CSVAQSGANVLTF. CDR3 DNA sequence: TGCAGCGTTGCCCAGTCGGGGGCCAACGTCCTGACTTTC.

The genes are TRBV12-3 or TRBV12-4 and TRBJ2-1, with TRBD1 identical over 7 bases. Trimming cost V 4 bases and J 9 bases; bases outside gene matches: 3. This CDR3 has 12 amino acids. The CDR3, as DNA: TGTGCCAGCAGTTCTCAGGGGGTTGAGCAGTTCTTC. The encoded protein is CASSSQGVEQFF.

This chain uses TRBV7-3 with TRBJ2-5; 8 bases agree with TRBD2. The CDR3 consists of 15 residues. Unmatched junction bases numbered 3, after V lost 1 base and J lost 2 bases. Germline lookup yields CDR1 SGHTA and CDR2 FQGTGA. CDR3 in DNA: TGTGCCAGCAGCTTAATACCGGGGGGGCAAGAGACCCAGTACTTC. This gives the protein CASSLIPGGQETQYF.

The genes are TRBV7-8 and TRBJ2-1; D may be TRBD1 (6 bases). CDR1 and CDR2 (germline): SGHVS, FQNEAQ. CDR3 size: 13 residues. V dropped 4 bases and J dropped 8 bases, with 12 bases sitting between them. This chain's CDR3 is CASSSAGADEQFF. The CDR3 nucleotides read TGTGCCAGCAGCTCAGCAGGGGCGGATGAGCAGTTCTTC.

This clonotype was observed a few times. The V and J genes are TRBV6-6 and TRBJ2-7, with D possibly called TRBD1 or TRBD2 (6 bases each). CDR3 length: 17 amino acids. Trimming cost V 2 bases and J 0 bases, with 17 bases left between them. CDR1 and CDR2 from the germline V gene are MNHNY and SVGAGI (reference sequence). CDR3 bases: TGTGCCAGCAGTTACCCCTTAGGGGGGAGTAGCTCCTACGAGCAGTACTTC. Its protein product is CASSYPLGGSSSYEQYF.

The rearrangement joins TRBV7-2 to TRBJ2-1; 12 bases are a match to TRBD2. Per the germline V gene, CDR1 is SGHTA and CDR2 is FQGNSA. This CDR3 region has 16 residues. Trimming at V came to 6 bases and at J to 8 bases, leaving 11 bases not matched to a gene. CDR3 sequence reads: CASSPNLAGGPDEQFF. The CDR3, as DNA: TGTGCCAGCAGTCCAAACCTAGCGGGAGGGCCGGATGAGCAGTTCTTC.

This clonotype was detected only a few times. The chain joins TRBV5-1 to TRBJ2-7; 12 positions agree with TRBD1. The end of the DNA fits TRBJ2-5 better, so the J call may be wrong. Germline CDR1 reads SGHRS; CDR2 reads YFSETQ. The CDR3 spans 15 residues. Here the CDR3 DNA reads TGCGCCAGCAGAACGAGAGGGACAGGGGGCGAGACCCAGTACTTC. It specifies CASRTRGTGGETQYF.

The chain employs TRBV28 and TRBJ1-2; no definite D call. CDR3 length: 12 residues. The V end was cut by 5 bases, the J end by 8 bases, with 12 bases between. CDR1 is MDHEN, CDR2 SYDVKM, per germline. The CDR3 is CASSIGRNGYTF. The CDR3 DNA reads as TGTGCCAGCAGTATCGGGCGGAACGGCTACACCTTC.

This clonotype was seen only a few times. CDR3: CASSQGNGADTQYF. CDR3 nucleotide sequence: TGCGCCAGCAGCCAAGGGAATGGGGCAGATACGCAGTATTTT. The chain recombines TRBV4-3 with TRBJ2-3; D remains unclear. The ends were cut back, 1 base at V and 4 bases at J, with 9 bases in the middle. Germline V gives CDR1 LGHNA, CDR2 YSLEER. The CDR3 length is 14 residues.

Regarding this clonotype: One end of the junction fails to match germline, which may point to a read error. J is TRBJ2-1 and V is TRBV11-2; tentatively, D is TRBD1 (5 bases). Germline V gene data show CDR1 as SGHAT and CDR2 as FQNNGV. There are 15 residues in the CDR3. CDR3 DNA sequence: TGTGCCGGCAGCTTAAGGCAGGGCGGCTACAATGAGCAGTTCTTC. The encoded protein is CAGSLRQGGYNEQFF. Looking up the rest from reference TRBV11-2 and TRBJ2-1 gives the full variable domain: EAGVAQSPRYKIIEKRQSVAFWCNPISGHATLYWYQQILGQGPKLLIQFQNNGVVDDSQLPKDRFSAERLKGVDSTLKIQPAKLEDSAVYLCAGSLRQGGYNEQFFGPGTRLTVL.

This clonotype was seen only a few times. The chain couples TRBV29-1 to TRBJ1-1; D ambiguous. This CDR3 region has 10 residues. The germline CDR1 and CDR2 sequences are SQVTM and ANQGSEA. V was pared by 1 base and J by 4 bases, with 1 base between. This CDR3 is CSVEGTEAFF. The DNA for the CDR3 is TGCAGCGTTGAAGGCACTGAAGCTTTCTTT.

This clonotype was seen a handful of times. This chain links TRBV2 with TRBJ2-7, with D perhaps assigned TRBD1 or TRBD2 (5 bases each). CDR3 length: 18 amino acids. V lost 4 bases and J 0 bases, leaving 22 bases between the germline ends. From germline, CDR1 is SNHLY and CDR2 FYNNEI. The CDR3 DNA reads TGTGCCAGCAGTGGGGGCTATTTTGGCGGGTCAATCTCCTACGAGCAGTACTTC. This gives the protein CASSGGYFGGSISYEQYF. The variable domain in full, with the rest retrieved from reference TRBV2 and TRBJ2-7, is EPEVTQTPSHQVTQMGQEVILRCVPISNHLYFYWYRQILGQKVEFLVSFYNNEISEKSEIFDDQFSVERPDGSNFTLKIRSTKLEDSAMYFCASSGGYFGGSISYEQYFGPGTRLTVT.

This chain uses TRBV10-2 with TRBJ2-7; tentative D call: TRBD1 (5 bases). Germline V gene data show CDR1 as WSHSY and CDR2 as SAAADI. Deletions cut 6 bases from V and 2 bases from J, with 11 bases between. The CDR3 runs to 13 residues. Here the CDR3 reads CASRETVTYEQYF. CDR3 nucleotide sequence: TGCGCCAGCAGAGAGACAGTGACCTACGAGCAGTACTTC.

The CDR3 region has the DNA TGCGCCAGCAGTACCGTATCCGGGGCCACCTACGAGCAGTACTTC. Translated, it gives CASSTVSGATYEQYF. This chain uses TRBV5-1 with TRBJ2-7, with D tentatively TRBD1 or TRBD2 (5 bases each). V was trimmed by 5 bases and J by 2 bases, leaving 17 bases between them. Germline CDR1 reads SGHRS; CDR2 reads YFSETQ. The CDR3 consists of 15 residues.

This clonotype was seen a handful of times. CDR3 DNA: TGTGCCAGCAGCTTTCGGTTCGCCGAGGGGGGTGAGCAGTTCTTC. Protein: CASSFRFAEGGEQFF. The genes are TRBV5-8 and TRBJ2-1, with D possibly being TRBD1 or TRBD2 (6 bases each). This CDR3 is 15 amino acids long. Germline V gene sequence: CDR1 SGHTS, CDR2 YDEGEE. V lost 2 bases and J lost 9, with 18 bases in between.

This clonotype has ten or more counts. The chain employs TRBV19 and TRBJ2-7, with TRBD1 matching 8 bases. Germline CDR1 is LNHDA and CDR2 is SQIVND (reference sequence). There are 15 residues in the CDR3. The ends lost 2 bases at V and 6 bases at J; junction bases unmatched: 9. CDR3 sequence (DNA): TGTGCCAGTAGTATACAGGGACCAGGGGGCAGCGAGCAGTACTTC. It yields the protein CASSIQGPGGSEQYF.